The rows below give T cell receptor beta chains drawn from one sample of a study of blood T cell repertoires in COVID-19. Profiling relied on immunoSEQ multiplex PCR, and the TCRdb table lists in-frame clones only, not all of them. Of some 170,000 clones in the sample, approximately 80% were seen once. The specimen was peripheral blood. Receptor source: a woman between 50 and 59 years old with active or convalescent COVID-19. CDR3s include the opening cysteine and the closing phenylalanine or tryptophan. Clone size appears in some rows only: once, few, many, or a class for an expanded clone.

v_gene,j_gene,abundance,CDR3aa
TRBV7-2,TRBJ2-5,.,CASSSPTSGGETQYF
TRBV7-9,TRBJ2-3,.,CASSFGGGAPDTQYF
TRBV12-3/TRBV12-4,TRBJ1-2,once,CASSFRTAYGYTF
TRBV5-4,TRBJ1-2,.,CASSLEGGDNYGYTF
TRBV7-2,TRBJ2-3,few,CASSLVGREGTQYF
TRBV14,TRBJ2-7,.,CASSQDRSPLEEQYF
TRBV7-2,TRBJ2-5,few,CASSPRQAGGGGETQYF
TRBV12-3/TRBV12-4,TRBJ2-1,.,CASCTGLNEQFF
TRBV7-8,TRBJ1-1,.,CASSLGGGLSTEAFF
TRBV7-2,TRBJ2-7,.,CASSSFIAGAREQYF
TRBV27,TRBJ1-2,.,CASSLRAAGGYTF
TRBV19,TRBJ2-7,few,CASSISRLAGSGEQYF
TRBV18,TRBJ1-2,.,CASSPGLADGYTF
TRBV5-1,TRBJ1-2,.,CASSLGTGESYGYTF
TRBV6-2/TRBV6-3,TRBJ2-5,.,CASSYPRTGRYQETQYF
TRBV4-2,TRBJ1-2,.,CASSQDEGQGGYTF
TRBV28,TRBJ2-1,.,CASSRRSGYNEQFF
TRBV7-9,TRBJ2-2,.,CASSSDTGFTGELFF
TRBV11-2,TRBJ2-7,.,CASSSVVFRVEQYF
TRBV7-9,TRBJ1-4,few,CASSPDRGNEKLFF
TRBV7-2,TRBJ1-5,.,CASSPWTGDQPQHF
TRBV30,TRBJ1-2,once,CAWRGRSNYGYTF
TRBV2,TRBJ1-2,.,CASSVGGSNYGYTF
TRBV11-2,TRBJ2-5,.,CASSLRRETGYQETQYF
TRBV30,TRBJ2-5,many,CAWSVPSGREYF